The clone carrying this TCR beta chain was seen just once. This sample is part of a study of blood T cell repertoires in COVID-19. On the study more broadly: The samples span acute and convalescent COVID-19 from the United States, Italy and Spain.

Produced via immunoSEQ multiplex PCR; TCRdb's table is partial and in-frame only. This sample carries approximately 150,000 clones, about 88% of them seen once, and the ten largest clones take less than 1.5%. Those enrolled, adults aged about 18 to 95 years, came from roughly 23 US areas. This CDR3 has 15 amino acids. The germline gives CDR1 GTSNPN, CDR2 SVGIG (reference sequence). The V gene end was trimmed by 3 bases and the J gene end by 2 bases; junction bases not matched to a gene: 6. The sample consisted of PBMCs or T cells enriched from blood (not recorded which). The V and J genes are TRBV30 and TRBJ2-3; 9 bases are a match to TRBD1. The clonotype was recovered from a human donor with acute COVID-19. The donor label of this sample is uncertain. The CDR3 DNA is TGTGCCTGGAGACTCGACAGGGGGTACACAGATACGCAGTATTTT. It yields the protein CAWRLDRGYTDTQYF.